This T cell receptor beta chain stems from a study of cytomegalovirus exposure and HLA in healthy donors. Study-level points and caveats: Whilst most TCR sequences proved rare, a subset of public TCRs occurred across many donors.

Clones were sequenced by immunoSEQ multiplex PCR, and TCRdb holds only the in-frame ones, with some missing. The data contain some 330,000 clones, more than 80% of them singletons. Germline loops: CDR1 MNHNS, CDR2 SASEGT. Trimming took 6 bases from V and 1 from J; bases not matched to a gene: 6. The CDR3 covers 15 residues. Worth noting for this clone: Its antigen is not identified.

This chain links TRBV6-1 with TRBJ1-2; 9 nucleotides line up with TRBD1. The TCR sequence derives from a woman under 30 in good health and CMV-seronegative. Sequencing input: PBMCs. The CDR3 sequence: CASRDRGNLNYGYTF. The CDR3 DNA reads as TGTGCCAGCAGGGACAGGGGAAACCTTAACTATGGCTACACCTTC.